The 8 T cell receptor beta chains listed next were all sequenced from one sample in a study of CD8+ T cells in alopecia areata. cDNA serving as the sequencing template came from extracted, reverse transcribed RNA. Measured with immunoSEQ multiplex PCR; TCRdb has only the in-frame clones, and not every one. The data contain about 180,000 clones, approximately 50% of them singletons. Noted treatment: oral pan-JAK inhibitor, 5-10 mg twice daily. The input for sequencing was CD8+ T cells sorted from blood, taken around week 53, from a patient treated with tofacitinib. Receptors were obtained from a human donor with alopecia areata.

This clone was picked up a small number of times. J is TRBJ2-1 and V is TRBV4-1; the D gene is possibly TRBD2 (6 bases). Trimming removed 1 base from V and 6 bases from J, with 7 bases in between. The CDR3 is 13 residues long. Germline CDR1 reads MGHRA; CDR2 reads YSYEKL. The CDR3 DNA reads as TGCGCCAGCAGCCAAGTCGGGGGCAATGAGCAGTTCTTC. Encoded protein: CASSQVGGNEQFF.

This clone was observed a handful of times. The rearrangement links TRBV27 to TRBJ2-5; 11 bases are a match to TRBD2. Germline V gene data show CDR1 as MNHEY and CDR2 as SMNVEV (reference sequence). V lost 6 bases and J lost 7; bases outside the gene matches: 10. CDR3 size: 15 residues. The CDR3 DNA sequence: TGTGCCAGCAGCCCTCTAGCGGGGGGCGGGGGGACCCAGTACTTC. Amino acids: CASSPLAGGGGTQYF.

This clone was seen only a few times. V gene TRBV4-1 combines with J gene TRBJ1-1, with D tentatively TRBD1 (5 bases). V was shortened by 4 bases and J by 1 base, with 13 bases between the two germline ends. Germline assignment: CDR1 MGHRA and CDR2 YSYEKL. CDR3 size: 15 residues. The CDR3 spells CASSRPGLKNTEAFF. CDR3 coding DNA: TGCGCCAGCAGCCGGCCGGGACTCAAGAACACTGAAGCTTTCTTT.

This sequence joins TRBV15 and TRBJ2-5; D is unresolved. The germline V gene encodes CDR1 LNHNV and CDR2 YYDKDF (reference sequence). The germline V and J ends were trimmed by 4 bases and 3 bases, with 12 bases remaining between them. There are 14 residues in the CDR3. CDR3 protein: CATSNGPQEETQYF. The CDR3, as DNA: TGTGCCACCAGCAATGGACCTCAGGAAGAGACCCAGTACTTC. The whole variable domain, filled in from reference TRBV15 and TRBJ2-5, reads DAMVIQNPRYQVTQFGKPVTLSCSQTLNHNVMYWYQQKSSQAPKLLFHYYDKDFNNEADTPDNFQSRRPNTSFCFLDIRSPGLGDTAMYLCATSNGPQEETQYFGPGTRLLVL.

This clone was picked up a small number of times. The genes are TRBV7-8 and TRBJ2-3; D is undetermined. In germline, CDR1 is SGHVS, CDR2 FQNEAQ. With 0 bases removed from V and 0 bases from J, the gap between germline ends came to 4 bases. The CDR3 runs 14 residues. CDR3 amino acids: CASSLAESTDTQYF. The CDR3 nucleotides read TGTGCCAGCAGCTTAGCAGAAAGCACAGATACGCAGTATTTT. Drawing the rest from reference TRBV7-8 and TRBJ2-3, the complete variable domain is GAGVSQSPRYKVAKRGQDVALRCDPISGHVSLFWYQQALGQGPEFLTYFQNEAQLDKSGLPSDRFFAERPEGSVSTLKIQRTQQEDSAVYLCASSLAESTDTQYFGPGTRLTVL.

The V call is TRBV2, the J call TRBJ1-2; tentative D call: TRBD1 (6 bases). This CDR3 is built from 14 residues. Germline V gene lookup returns CDR1 SNHLY and CDR2 FYNNEI. The V gene lost 6 bases and the J gene lost 8 bases, with 19 bases spanning the gap. CDR3 DNA sequence: TGTGCCAGCAGCGGGGGGGCAGTCTCTAAAGGCTACACCTTC. Amino acid sequence: CASSGGAVSKGYTF.

The chain uses TRBV15 and TRBJ2-4, with D unresolved. Germline V lookup: CDR1 LNHNV, CDR2 YYDKDF (reference sequence). V dropped 5 bases and J dropped 0 bases, with 14 bases sitting between them. The CDR3 has 16 amino acids. CDR3 nucleotides: TGTGCCACCAGCTTGGGCCTTGGATTAGCCAAAAACATTCAGTACTTC. Translated, it gives CATSLGLGLAKNIQYF. Supplemented by reference TRBV15 and TRBJ2-4, the full variable domain reads DAMVIQNPRYQVTQFGKPVTLSCSQTLNHNVMYWYQQKSSQAPKLLFHYYDKDFNNEADTPDNFQSRRPNTSFCFLDIRSPGLGDTAMYLCATSLGLGLAKNIQYFGAGTRLSVL.

CDR3 nucleotide sequence: TGTGCCAGCAGCTGGGGAGACAGCATCACAGATACGCAGTATTTT. Translating gives CASSWGDSITDTQYF. The chain couples TRBV5-6 to TRBJ2-3; D may correspond to TRBD1 or TRBD2 (5 bases each). The CDR3 runs 15 residues. From germline, CDR1 is SGHDT and CDR2 YYEEEE. V dropped 3 bases and J dropped 2 bases, with 13 bases sitting between them.